This T cell receptor beta chain derives from a study of molecular identifiers for immune sequencing clone quantification. The length of the CDR3 is 13 residues. Germline lookup yields CDR1 SGDLS and CDR2 YYNGEE. Trimming removed 2 bases from V and 4 bases from J, with 9 bases in between. Worth noting for this clonotype: Given the absence of the conserved phenylalanine or tryptophan at the CDR3 end, a read error is likely.

Methods described previously, with TCR primers listed, were used for bulk TCR libraries. TCRdb re-called the PCR reads with MiXCR, one entry per CDR3 protein. The sample yields over 85,000 distinct CDR3 sequences, around 25% seen once. Sequenced: naive CD8+ T cells from blood, with Jurkat cell RNA spiked in. Subset reported: FACS-sorted CD8+CD4-CCR7+CD45RA+ naive T cells. This chain connects TRBV9 to TRBJ1-1; possibly TRBD1 for D (5 bases). This TCR was sampled from a human donor in good health. Some libraries in this study had Jurkat cell RNA spiked in. In DNA, the CDR3 is TGTGCCAGCAGCGTGGGGGGGTCCACTGAAGCTTTCTGT. Encoded protein: CASSVGGSTEAFC.